Listed below are T cell receptor beta chains from one sample, sequenced in a study of cytomegalovirus exposure and HLA in healthy donors. Measured with immunoSEQ multiplex PCR; TCRdb has only the in-frame clones, and not every one. The table records about 270,000 clones, around 66% of them present only once. The sample comprised PBMCs. The origin of the receptors is a female donor in good health and CMV-seronegative. CDR3s include the opening cysteine and the closing phenylalanine or tryptophan. D genes are given only for firm matches. The size field is filled for only some rows; it gives once, few, many or a size class.

TRBV2	NA	TRBD1	TRBJ2-7	TGTGCCATCTACCTCAGGGACAGGGGGAACGAGCAGTACTTC	CAIYLRDRGNEQYF
TRBV2	few	TRBD1	TRBJ1-5	TGTGCCAGCAGTTTCATGACAGGGGGCAATCAGCCCCAGCATTTT	CASSFMTGGNQPQHF
TRBV28	NA	TRBD2	TRBJ2-7	TGTGCCAGCAGGCCCGTACTAGCGGGAGTCTACGAGCAGTACTTC	CASRPVLAGVYEQYF
TRBV7-9	NA	NA	TRBJ1-1	TGTGCCAGCAGCCGTAGGGGGGGGGTGGGACACACTGAAGCTTTCTTT	CASSRRGGVGHTEAFF
TRBV27	NA	NA	TRBJ2-7	TGTGCCAGCAGGCTATCAACCTCCTACGAGCAGTACTTC	CASRLSTSYEQYF
TRBV7-9	NA	NA	TRBJ1-2	TGTGCCAGCAGCTCTTCCGACACCTATGGCTACACCTTC	CASSSSDTYGYTF
TRBV15	NA	TRBD1	TRBJ1-1	TGTGCCACCAGCAGAGATCAAGGGGGCGGTAAGGCTTTCTTT	CATSRDQGGGKAFF
TRBV28	once	TRBD2	TRBJ2-1	TGTGCCAGCAGTTCCCTCCAAGCTAGCGGGATGGGTTGGGAGCAGTTCTTC	CASSSLQASGMGWEQFF
TRBV2	NA	NA	TRBJ1-4	TGTGCCAGCAGTTTTGACAGCCCTACAACTAATGAAAAACTGTTTTTT	CASSFDSPTTNEKLFF
TRBV6-1	NA	TRBD2	TRBJ2-3	TGTGCCAGCAGTTCTTCTAGCGGGAGTGGAAATACGCAGTATTTT	CASSSSSGSGNTQYF
TRBV11-2	once	NA	TRBJ1-1	TGTGCCAGCAGCTTACCGGTCACTGAAGCTTTCTTT	CASSLPVTEAFF
TRBV6-6	NA	NA	TRBJ2-7	TGTGCCAGCAGTCCCACTAACTACGAGCAGTACTTC	CASSPTNYEQYF
TRBV10-3	once	NA	TRBJ1-6	TGTGCCATCAGTGAGCTTCCCAGGGATAATTCACCCCTCCACTTT	CAISELPRDNSPLHF
TRBV2	NA	NA	TRBJ2-2	TGTGCCAGCAGGAGAACAGGGACCGGGGAGCTGTTTTTT	CASRRTGTGELFF
TRBV11-3	NA	NA	TRBJ2-7	TGTGCCAGCAGCTTAGATTCAGGCAAATCGTCCTACGAGCAGTACTTC	CASSLDSGKSSYEQYF
TRBV9	NA	TRBD1	TRBJ2-7	TGTGCCAGCAGCCCCAGGGACAGTCCCTACGAGCAGTACTTC	CASSPRDSPYEQYF
TRBV7-9	NA	NA	TRBJ2-7	TGTGCCCCTCAGGGTGTTTCCCTCCGGGCAGGGTCGAGCTACGAGCAGTACTTC	CAPQGVSLRAGSSYEQYF
TRBV6-1	few	TRBD1	TRBJ1-1	TGTGCCAGCAGTGAGGCAGGGGGCCGGACTGAAGCTTTCTTT	CASSEAGGRTEAFF
TRBV27	NA	NA	TRBJ1-2	TGTGCCAGCAGCGGCCGCCTAGACAGAGGTCGCGGTGGATATGGCTACACCTTC	CASSGRLDRGRGGYGYTF
TRBV30	once	NA	TRBJ2-7	TGTGCCTGGAGTGTGGACAGCTATTCCTACGAGCAGTACTTC	CAWSVDSYSYEQYF
TRBV18	NA	TRBD1	TRBJ2-7	TGTGCCAGCTCAGCAGACAGGGACGACGAGCAGTACTTC	CASSADRDDEQYF
TRBV27	NA	NA	TRBJ2-5	TGTGCCAGCAGTTTACGGTGGGGCCGGGAGACCCAGTACTTC	CASSLRWGRETQYF
TRBV6-6	NA	NA	TRBJ2-5	TGTGCCAGCAGTTACAATCAGGGGCAGTACTTC	CASSYNQGQYF
TRBV19	NA	TRBD1	TRBJ2-7	TGTGCCAGTAGTAACAGGGGACGACACGACGAGCAGTACTTC	CASSNRGRHDEQYF
TRBV6-1	NA	NA	TRBJ2-7	TGTGCCAGCAGTCCCCAGGTGGAGGGCGAGCAGTACTTC	CASSPQVEGEQYF
TRBV7-8	NA	NA	TRBJ1-5	TGTGCCAGCAGCTTAGCTAGTCAGCCCCAGCATTTT	CASSLASQPQHF
TRBV30	NA	NA	TRBJ2-2	TGTGCCTGGAGTGGGGCAGGTCAAGCGGAGCTGTTTTTT	CAWSGAGQAELFF
TRBV28	NA	NA	TRBJ2-3	TGTGCCAGCAGGACAGGAGTGAGTACCGATACGCAGTATTTT	CASRTGVSTDTQYF
TRBV7-6	NA	TRBD1	TRBJ1-3	TGTGCCAGCAGCCAAAGGACAGGGGGCTCTGGAAACACCATATATTTT	CASSQRTGGSGNTIYF
TRBV19	NA	NA	TRBJ1-1	TGTGCCAGTCAGGATCGTGGGGGGAGGAGCACTGAAGCTTTCTTT	CASQDRGGRSTEAFF
TRBV9	NA	NA	TRBJ2-7	TGTGCCAGCAGCGTGGGGCCACCTCGCGTCGAGCAGTACTTC	CASSVGPPRVEQYF
TRBV6-5	once	TRBD1	TRBJ1-2	TGTGCCAGCAGTTCCAACAGGGGTGGCTATGGCTACACCTTC	CASSSNRGGYGYTF
TRBV6-5	NA	NA	TRBJ1-4	TGTGCCAGCAGTTACTCTGGGGCTGCCAATGAAAAACTGTTTTTT	CASSYSGAANEKLFF
TRBV13	NA	TRBD1	TRBJ2-7	TGTGCCAGCAGCCCTACCGCCGGGACAGGGAGATTGAGGGAGCAGTACTTC	CASSPTAGTGRLREQYF
TRBV25-1	NA	NA	TRBJ2-1	TGTGCCAGCAGTGAACGCGCGAGCTCCTACAATGAGCAGTTCTTC	CASSERASSYNEQFF
TRBV5-1	NA	NA	TRBJ1-2	TGCGCCAGCAGCTTCGGCGGCAGCGACTATGGCTACACCTTC	CASSFGGSDYGYTF
TRBV9	few	TRBD2	TRBJ2-3	TGTGCCAGCAGCGTAGGCGGGAGTTTGGGAGATACGCAGTATTTT	CASSVGGSLGDTQYF
TRBV2	NA	NA	TRBJ2-3	TGTGCCAGCAGTGAGTTCGGGTCCACAGATACGCAGTATTTT	CASSEFGSTDTQYF
TRBV4-1	NA	TRBD1	TRBJ2-1	TGCGCCAGCAGCCAAGGAACAGGGGATTACAATGAGCAGTTCTTC	CASSQGTGDYNEQFF
TRBV29-1	NA	TRBD1	TRBJ1-5	TGCAGCGTTGGGCAGGGGGCTAGCAATCAGCCCCAGCATTTT	CSVGQGASNQPQHF
TRBV18	NA	NA	TRBJ1-5	TGTGCCAGCTCACCGAGGGAGAATAGCAATCAGCCCCAGCATTTT	CASSPRENSNQPQHF
TRBV21-1	NA	NA	TRBJ2-2	TGTGCCAGCAGCAAAGTAACAGGGACCGGGGAGCTGTTTTTT	CASSKVTGTGELFF
TRBV7-2	NA	TRBD2	TRBJ2-1	TGTGCCAGCAGCTTGGGGACTAGCGGGGAGGCACCGTTCTTC	CASSLGTSGEAPFF
TRBV5-4	once	NA	TRBJ1-2	TGTGCCAGCAGCTTGACAGCTTTTAACTATGGCTACACCTTC	CASSLTAFNYGYTF
TRBV14	few	TRBD1	TRBJ1-1	TGTGCCAGCAGCCAAGATCTACAGGGGGCTGGAACTGAAGCTTTCTTT	CASSQDLQGAGTEAFF
TRBV19	NA	TRBD1	TRBJ1-2	TGTGCCAGTAGTATGCGACAGGGGTTCTATGGCTACACCTTC	CASSMRQGFYGYTF
TRBV27	NA	NA	TRBJ2-7	TGTGCCAGCAGTTTCTATGGAGGGAGTGAGCAGTACTTC	CASSFYGGSEQYF
TRBV5-6	few	TRBD1	TRBJ2-7	TGTGCCAGCAGCCCCGGGACAGGGGCGTACGAGCAGTACTTC	CASSPGTGAYEQYF
TRBV5-1	NA	NA	TRBJ1-1	TGCGCCAGCACTCCGGCGGGCACTTTTGAAGCTTTCTTT	CASTPAGTFEAFF
TRBV14	NA	NA	TRBJ2-1	TGTGCCAGCAGCCAAGACCTCCTTTATGAGCAGTTCTTC	CASSQDLLYEQFF
TRBV19	NA	NA	TRBJ2-7	TGTGCCAGTAGTATATGGGGGCCCAGCTCCTACGAGCAGTACTTC	CASSIWGPSSYEQYF
TRBV6-6	NA	NA	TRBJ2-5	TGTGCCAGCAGGGGGCTGGGAGAGACCCAGTACTTC	CASRGLGETQYF
TRBV11-2	NA	TRBD1	TRBJ2-7	TGTGCCAGCAGCCCCTACCGGGACAGGTCCTACGAGCAGTACTTC	CASSPYRDRSYEQYF
TRBV2	NA	NA	TRBJ2-3	TGTGCCAGCAGTGAAGAGACGGGACACAACACAGATACGCAGTATTTT	CASSEETGHNTDTQYF
TRBV27	NA	NA	TRBJ2-7	TGTGCCAGCAGTACCTCACGGCGGCATGAACCCTACGAGCAGTACTTC	CASSTSRRHEPYEQYF